This paragraph reports one T cell receptor (beta chain). Its antigen is undetermined. These data originate in a study of cytomegalovirus exposure and HLA in healthy donors. Across the study: A previous analysis identified more than 100 million unique TCR beta sequences derived from some 200 million T cells. Whole-study results and caveats: Excluded: some indistinguishable V segments such as TRBV6-2 and TRBV6-3.

13 Jbeta primers and 60 Vbeta primers were used for the PCR. Sequenced by immunoSEQ multiplex PCR; TCRdb stores in-frame clones only, minus some. The profile covers around 93,000 clones, with about two thirds appearing a single time and 5.5% to 6% taken by the ten largest. V was cut by 0 bases and J by 2 bases, with 9 bases left in between. The CDR3 is made up of 14 amino acids. Per germline, CDR1 SGHRS and CDR2 YFSETQ. The chain carries TRBV5-1 and TRBJ2-7; D unresolved. This clonotype was obtained from a boy between 10 and 17 years old in good health and CMV-seropositive. Sample: PBMCs. DNA for the CDR3: TGCGCCAGCAGCTTGGAGGCAGGCGCCTACGAGCAGTACTTC. Translating it yields CASSLEAGAYEQYF.